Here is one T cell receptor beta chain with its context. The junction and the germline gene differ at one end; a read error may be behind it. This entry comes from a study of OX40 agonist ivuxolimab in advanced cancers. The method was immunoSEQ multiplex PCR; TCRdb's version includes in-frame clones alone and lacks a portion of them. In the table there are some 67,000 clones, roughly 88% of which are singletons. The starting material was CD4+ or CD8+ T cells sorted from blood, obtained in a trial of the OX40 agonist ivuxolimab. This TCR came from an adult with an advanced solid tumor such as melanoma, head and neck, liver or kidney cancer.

CDR3 in DNA: TGTGCCAGCAGCTTGGTGGGTCCGAGCTATGGCTACACCTTC. Translating gives CASSLVGPSYGYTF. The chain links TRBV5-1 to TRBJ1-2; D is ambiguous. From germline, CDR1 is SGHRS and CDR2 YFSETQ. The CDR3 sequence is 14 residues long. Combining the CDR3 with reference TRBV5-1 and TRBJ1-2 gives the whole variable domain KAGVTQTPRYLIKTRGQQVTLSCSPISGHRSVSWYQQTPGQGLQFLFEYFSETQRNKGNFPGRFSGRQFSNSRSEMNVSTLELGDSALYLCASSLVGPSYGYTFGSGTRLTVV.